The following is a T cell receptor beta chain sequence with its context. This record comes from a study of CD8+ T cells in alopecia areata. RNA was extracted and reverse transcribed into cDNA as the sequencing template. Data came from immunoSEQ multiplex PCR; TCRdb stores just in-frame clones and leaves some out. The sample shows 170,000 or so clones, around 50% of them seen only once. The CDR3 consists of 15 residues. Germline loops: CDR1 SQVTM, CDR2 ANQGSEA. The ends lost 7 bases at V and 3 bases at J; junction bases unmatched: 14. V and J are TRBV29-1 and TRBJ2-7; 8 bases map to TRBD2. The material was CD4+ T cells sorted from blood, obtained at week 0. This TCR was sampled from a human donor with alopecia areata. The DNA for the CDR3 is TGCAGCGCTAAACGGGGGGGACTCCACGGCTACGAGCAGTACTTC. Translated, it gives CSAKRGGLHGYEQYF.